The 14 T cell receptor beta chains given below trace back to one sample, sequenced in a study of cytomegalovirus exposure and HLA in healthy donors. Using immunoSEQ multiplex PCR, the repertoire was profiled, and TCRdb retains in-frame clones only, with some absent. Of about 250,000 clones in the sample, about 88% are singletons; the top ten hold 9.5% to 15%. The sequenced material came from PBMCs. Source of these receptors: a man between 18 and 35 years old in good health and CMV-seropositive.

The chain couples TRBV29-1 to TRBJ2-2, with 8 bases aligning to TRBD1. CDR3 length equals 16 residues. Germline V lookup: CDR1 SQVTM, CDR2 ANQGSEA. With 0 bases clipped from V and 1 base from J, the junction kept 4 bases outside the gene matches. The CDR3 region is CSVEDLGQVNTGELFF. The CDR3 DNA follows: TGCAGCGTTGAAGATCTGGGACAGGTGAACACCGGGGAGCTGTTTTTT.

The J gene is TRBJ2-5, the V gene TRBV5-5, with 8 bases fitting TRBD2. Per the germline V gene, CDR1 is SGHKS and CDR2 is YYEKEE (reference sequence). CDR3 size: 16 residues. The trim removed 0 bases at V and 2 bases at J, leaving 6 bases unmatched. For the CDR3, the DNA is TGTGCCAGCAGCTTGGTCGGGACTAGTCCGCAAGAGACCCAGTACTTC. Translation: CASSLVGTSPQETQYF. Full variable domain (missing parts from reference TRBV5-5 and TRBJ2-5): DAGVTQSPTHLIKTRGQQVTLRCSPISGHKSVSWYQQVLGQGPQFIFQYYEKEERGRGNFPDRFSARQFPNYSSELNVNALLLGDSALYLCASSLVGTSPQETQYFGPGTRLLVL.

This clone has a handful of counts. The CDR3 reads CASTLRTYGNQPQHF. CDR3 DNA: TGTGCCAGCACCCTAAGGACATATGGCAATCAGCCCCAGCATTTT. The V and J genes are TRBV6-1 and TRBJ1-5, with D tentatively TRBD1 (5 bases). CDR3 length equals 15 residues. Germline lookup yields CDR1 MNHNS and CDR2 SASEGT. The V gene lost 7 bases and the J gene lost 2 bases, with 15 bases spanning the gap.

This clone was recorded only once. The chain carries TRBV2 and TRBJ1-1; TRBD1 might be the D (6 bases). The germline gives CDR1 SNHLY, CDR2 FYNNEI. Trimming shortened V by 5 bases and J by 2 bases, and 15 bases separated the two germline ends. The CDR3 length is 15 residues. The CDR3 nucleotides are TGTGCCAGCAGTCCGCAGGGGACGGGTAACACTGAAGCTTTCTTT. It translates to CASSPQGTGNTEAFF.

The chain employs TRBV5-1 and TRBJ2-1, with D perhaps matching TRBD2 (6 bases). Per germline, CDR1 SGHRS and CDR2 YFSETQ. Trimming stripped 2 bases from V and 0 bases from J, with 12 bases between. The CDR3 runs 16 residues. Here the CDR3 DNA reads TGCGCCAGCAGCTTCTTAGCGGAGACCTCCTACAATGAGCAGTTCTTC. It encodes CASSFLAETSYNEQFF.

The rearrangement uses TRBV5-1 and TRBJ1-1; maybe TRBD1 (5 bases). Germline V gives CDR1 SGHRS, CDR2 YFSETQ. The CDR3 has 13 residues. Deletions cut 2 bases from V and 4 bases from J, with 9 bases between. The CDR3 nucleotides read TGCGCCAGCAGCTTCCAGGGAGTCACTGAAGCTTTCTTT. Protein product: CASSFQGVTEAFF.

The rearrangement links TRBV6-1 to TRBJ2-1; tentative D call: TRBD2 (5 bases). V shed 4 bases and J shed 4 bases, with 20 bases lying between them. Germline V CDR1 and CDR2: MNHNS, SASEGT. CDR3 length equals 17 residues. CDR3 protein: CASSGYGLFNSYNEQFF. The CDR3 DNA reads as TGTGCCAGCAGTGGGTACGGACTTTTTAACTCTTACAATGAGCAGTTCTTC.

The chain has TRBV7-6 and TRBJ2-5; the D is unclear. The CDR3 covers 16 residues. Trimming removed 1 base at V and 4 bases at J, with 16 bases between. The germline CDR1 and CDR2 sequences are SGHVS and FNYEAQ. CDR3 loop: CASSLVVALTGETQYF. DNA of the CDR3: TGTGCCAGCAGCTTAGTCGTAGCCTTGACGGGAGAGACCCAGTACTTC.

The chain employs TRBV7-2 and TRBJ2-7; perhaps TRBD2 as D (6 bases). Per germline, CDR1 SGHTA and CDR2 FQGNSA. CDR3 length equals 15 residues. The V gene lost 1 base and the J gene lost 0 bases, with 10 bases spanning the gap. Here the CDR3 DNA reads TGTGCCAGCAGCTTAGTCGGAGGGCTCTCCTACGAGCAGTACTTC. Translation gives CASSLVGGLSYEQYF.

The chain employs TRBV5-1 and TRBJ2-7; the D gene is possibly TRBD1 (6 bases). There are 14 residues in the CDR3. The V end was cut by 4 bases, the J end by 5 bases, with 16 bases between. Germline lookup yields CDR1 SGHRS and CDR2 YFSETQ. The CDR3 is CASSRDRSINEQYF. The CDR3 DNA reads TGCGCCAGCAGCCGTGACAGGTCCATAAACGAGCAGTACTTC.

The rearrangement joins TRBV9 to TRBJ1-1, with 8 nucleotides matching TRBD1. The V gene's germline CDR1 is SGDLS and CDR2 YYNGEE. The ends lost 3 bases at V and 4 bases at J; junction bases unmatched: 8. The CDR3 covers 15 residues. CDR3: CASSAHRQGSTEAFF. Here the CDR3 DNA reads TGTGCCAGCAGCGCACATCGACAGGGGAGCACTGAAGCTTTCTTT.

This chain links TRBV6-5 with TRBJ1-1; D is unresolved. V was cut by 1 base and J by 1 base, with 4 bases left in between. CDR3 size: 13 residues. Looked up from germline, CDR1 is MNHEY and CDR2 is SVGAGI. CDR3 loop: CASSYWGNTEAFF. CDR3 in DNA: TGTGCCAGCAGTTACTGGGGGAACACTGAAGCTTTCTTT.

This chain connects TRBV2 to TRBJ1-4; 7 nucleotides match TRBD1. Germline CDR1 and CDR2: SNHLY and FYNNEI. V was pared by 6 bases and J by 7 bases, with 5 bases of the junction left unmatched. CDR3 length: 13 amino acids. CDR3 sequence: CASSQQGSEKLFF. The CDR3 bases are TGTGCCAGCAGCCAACAGGGGAGTGAAAAACTGTTTTTT.

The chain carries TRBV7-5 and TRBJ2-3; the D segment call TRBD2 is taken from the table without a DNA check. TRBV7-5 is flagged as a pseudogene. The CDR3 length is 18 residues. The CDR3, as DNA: TGTGTCAGAAGCTCCTTCCCCAGGCGGGCCCCTAGCACAGATACGCAGTATTTT. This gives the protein CVRSSFPRRAPSTDTQYF.